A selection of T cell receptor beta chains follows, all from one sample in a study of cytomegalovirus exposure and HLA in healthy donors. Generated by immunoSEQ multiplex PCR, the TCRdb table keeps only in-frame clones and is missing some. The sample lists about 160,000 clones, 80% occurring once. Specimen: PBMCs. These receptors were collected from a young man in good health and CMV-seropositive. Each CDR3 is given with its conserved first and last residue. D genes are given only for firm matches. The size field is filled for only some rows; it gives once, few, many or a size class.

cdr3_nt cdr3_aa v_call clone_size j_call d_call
TGCGCCAGCAGTCAATTAAGGCCTAGGCCCAGTCGTAACTATGGCTACACCTTC CASSQLRPRPSRNYGYTF TRBV23-1 NA TRBJ1-2 NA
TGTGCCAGCAGTGAAGGGACAGCGGCCCACACTGAAGCTTTCTTT CASSEGTAAHTEAFF TRBV6-1 many TRBJ1-1 NA
TGTGCCAGCAGCTCCAACGCGGGGGGACAGTACCAAGAGACCCAGTACTTC CASSSNAGGQYQETQYF TRBV7-9 NA TRBJ2-5 NA
TGTGCCAGCAGCTTGTTGGGGACTAGTTGGGTTGGGGGCTACCAAGAGACCCAGTACTTC CASSLLGTSWVGGYQETQYF TRBV7-8 NA TRBJ2-5 TRBD2
TGCGCCAGCAGCTTGGGACTAGCGGGATACAATGAGCAGTTCTTC CASSLGLAGYNEQFF TRBV5-1 NA TRBJ2-1 TRBD2
TGTGCCAGCTCACCAGGCTTCAGGACAGGGTACCACGAGCAGTACTTC CASSPGFRTGYHEQYF TRBV18 NA TRBJ2-7 TRBD1
TGTGCCAGCAGCGTAAGACAGGGGGCAGGCATTCAGTACTTC CASSVRQGAGIQYF TRBV7-4 once TRBJ2-4 TRBD1
TGCGCCAGCAGCCCTATTGACGGACAGGCGGCTGGAAACACCATATATTTT CASSPIDGQAAGNTIYF TRBV4-1 NA TRBJ1-3 TRBD1
TGCGCCAGCAGCTGGGAACAGGGGGCGCGTGATGGCTACACCTTC CASSWEQGARDGYTF TRBV5-1 NA TRBJ1-2 TRBD1
TGCGCCAGCAGCTTGGCAACGACCCGGAATAGTGGGGGCAGGGAGCTGTTTTTT CASSLATTRNSGGRELFF TRBV5-1 NA TRBJ2-2 NA